This record looks at one TCR beta chain sequence and its context. This clonotype came up a few times. Its recognized antigen is unknown. No base quality information exists; no much larger clone differs at one position. Ends trimmed: V by 4 bases, J by 4 bases; bases unmatched to a gene: 4. CDR1 and CDR2 were assigned from the germline V gene as ENHRY and SYGVKD. There are 14 amino acids in the CDR3, from cysteine to phenylalanine inclusive. Solely the CDR3 DNA is kept, with 42 bases framed from the first base. The data were obtained in a study of T cell repertoires in cytomegalovirus infection (dated by TCRdb to about 2019). A note on the overall study: Peptide stimulations targeted recently identified HLA-C-restricted CMV epitopes, whose presentation resists viral immunomodulation, together with well-studied HLA-B-restricted epitopes. Because public TCR beta signatures pointed to carriage of CMV infection together with the matching HLA type, the HLA type of each donor mattered for the analysis. Broader findings and caveats from the paper: In both this cohort and an independent cohort of a few hundred donors, the cumulative frequency of public TCR beta family members distinguished carriers of CMV infection plus the relevant HLA type. The ex vivo response was dominated by HLA-C-restricted CMV-specific TCR beta clonotypes, which also provided the single most frequent clonotype in two of eight donors.

The run used an Illumina HiSeq 1500. The public reads were reprocessed in TCRdb via fastp at Q25 and MiXCR, keeping in-frame beta chains. All rows with the same CDR3 protein become a single entry with the most common DNA and genes. The sample table holds some 920,000 distinct CDR3 sequences, of which around 29% were seen once. About 14% of the sample lies in the top ten. This sample's treatment or condition label indicates: in vitro stimulation with specific CMV peptide epitopes to enrich CMV-specific T cells. This receptor chain uses TRBV10-3 and TRBJ1-1; 9 junctional bases match TRBD1. The specimen was cultured CD8+ T cells from PBMCs, collected from culture after CMV antigen stimulation. The TCR comes from a human donor in good health (CMV status not recorded). Some clones in this sample may be carry-over from other donors' samples. The CDR3 here reads CAISVRTGVTEAFF. The nucleotide sequence is TGTGCCATCAGTGTCAGGACAGGGGTCACTGAAGCTTTCTTT.